What follows describes a single T cell receptor beta chain. Its antigen is not identified. This CDR3 spans 14 amino acids. The V gene's germline CDR1 is MDHEN and CDR2 SYDVKM. V gave up 7 bases and J gave up 4 bases; unmatched junction bases: 5. TCRdb's table, derived via immunoSEQ multiplex PCR, lists solely in-frame clones and lacks some. The sample lists around 80,000 clones, over 75% occurring once. This sample is drawn from a study of T cell responses to AZD1222 COVID-19 vaccine. Study-level results: No day 14 peak samples; only post-peak repertoires were characterized.

The source is an adult who received the AZD1222 COVID-19 vaccine. This chain uses TRBV28 with TRBJ1-5, with 9 bases identical to TRBD1. Sequences were derived from peripheral blood, sampled 28 days after the second AZD1222 dose. The CDR3 nucleotides read TGTGCCAGCAAGGGGGGACAGGGTAATCAGCCCCAGCATTTT. Protein sequence: CASKGGQGNQPQHF.